The present T cell receptor beta chain was sequenced within a study of chemoradiotherapy in HPV16-positive cancers. Trimming stripped 2 bases from V and 2 bases from J, with 9 bases between. CDR3 length: 14 residues. Germline lookup yields CDR1 MNHEY and CDR2 SVGAGI. Profiled with immunoSEQ multiplex PCR; TCRdb holds only in-frame clones, not every one. This sample has around 2,000 clones; roughly 90% occur once, and the top ten carry about 5%. The sequence came from a human donor with HPV-associated anogenital cancer. The sequencing used tumor tissue, collected from a patient who underwent chemoradiotherapy. The chain combines TRBV6-5 with TRBJ1-2; unclear D gene. CDR3 nucleotide sequence: TGTGCCAGCAGTTACCAGGCTGCCAACTATGGCTACACCTTC. Translated, it gives CASSYQAANYGYTF.